The count of the clone carrying this T cell receptor (beta chain) is one. Its antigen is unidentified. The PCR contained 60 Vbeta and 13 Jbeta primers. As originally analysed: About 10 million shared chains were among the approximately 82 million unique TCR beta chains that a later analysis counted. Clones were read by immunoSEQ multiplex PCR, and TCRdb kept only the in-frame ones, dropping some. The V and J calls and clone size come from that table; D and trimming were worked out from the DNA. The sample comprises tens of thousands of clones, approximately 79% of which are singletons, and roughly an eighth rests with the top ten. The sample comes from a study of cytomegalovirus exposure and HLA in healthy donors. Notes on the study in general: The later analysis indicated that the majority of CMV-associated TCR beta chains appeared HLA-restricted. Most TCRs appeared rarely, but some public TCRs recurred in many donors. A later analysis reportedly found fewer N-insertions in an Asian-associated ancestry cluster than the roughly 680-donor mean.

V shed 7 bases, J shed 5 bases, and the junction held 9 bases outside the gene matches. Germline CDR1 MNHEY, CDR2 SMNVEV (reference sequence). This CDR3 has 14 residues. Sequencing was performed on PBMCs. The V call is TRBV27, the J call TRBJ2-7, with 9 positions matching TRBD1. The clonotype comes from a woman aged 40 to 50 in good health and CMV-seropositive. This CDR3 reads CASTPRDRVNEQYF. In DNA form, the CDR3 reads TGTGCCAGCACCCCCCGGGACAGGGTAAACGAGCAGTACTTC.